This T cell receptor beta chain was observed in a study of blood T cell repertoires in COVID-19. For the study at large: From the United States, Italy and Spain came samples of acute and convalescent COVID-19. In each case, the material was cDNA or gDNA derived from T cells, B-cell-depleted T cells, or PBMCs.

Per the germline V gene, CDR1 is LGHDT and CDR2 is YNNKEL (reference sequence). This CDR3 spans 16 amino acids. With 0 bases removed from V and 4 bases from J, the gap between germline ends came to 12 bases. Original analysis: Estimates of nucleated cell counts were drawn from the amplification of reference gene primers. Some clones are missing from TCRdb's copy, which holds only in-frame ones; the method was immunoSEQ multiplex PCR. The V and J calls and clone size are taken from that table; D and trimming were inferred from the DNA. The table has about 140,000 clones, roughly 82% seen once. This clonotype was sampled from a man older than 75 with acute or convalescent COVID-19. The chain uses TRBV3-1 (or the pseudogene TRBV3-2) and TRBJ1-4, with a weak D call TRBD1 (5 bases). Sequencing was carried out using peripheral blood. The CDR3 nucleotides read TGTGCCAGCAGCCAAGAGCTCGGGACTGATAATGAAAAACTGTTTTTT. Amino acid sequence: CASSQELGTDNEKLFF.